The clone carrying this TCR beta chain has just a few counts. As yet, its antigen is unknown. Researchers amplified the TCR beta CDR3 regions from RNA transcripts. Initially, a first-round RT-PCR of the TCR CDR3 employed the HTBI primer set. MiXCR, run by TCRdb on the multiplex PCR reads, gives a single entry per CDR3 protein. The data contain about 250,000 distinct CDR3 sequences, approximately 20% of them seen just once; the ten biggest clones take up about 60%. The sample belongs to a study of T cells in Graves' hyperthyroidism and ophthalmopathy. Study-level results: In simple terms, a model built on 13 V-J features told ophthalmopathy apart from stable hyperthyroidism.

The CDR3 runs 16 residues. Trimming removed 2 bases from V and 3 bases from J; junction bases left unmatched: 8. The V gene's germline CDR1 is ENHRY and CDR2 SYGVKD. Individuals with ophthalmopathy presented a Clinical Activity Score of at least 3, a NOSPECS grade of at least 4 and a duration under 3 months. Exclusion of patients followed from uncontrolled infection, other autoimmune disease, pregnancy or lactation. The PBMCs studied were ones that came from approximately 9.9 ml fresh peripheral blood. The TCR was taken from a man younger than 45 with Graves' ophthalmopathy. Sequenced material: blood. V gene TRBV10-3 combines with J gene TRBJ2-7; TRBD1 matches at 9 bases. The CDR3 DNA sequence: TGTGCCATCAGTGAGCCGGGACAGGGTTTAGGCTACGAGCAGTACTTC. This gives the protein CAISEPGQGLGYEQYF.